The 10 T cell receptor beta chains reported below all come from one sample, sequenced in a study of T cells after yellow fever vaccination. TCRdb re-derived calls from the 5' RACE reads in MiXCR, one entry per CDR3 protein. The sample has 250,000 to 350,000 distinct CDR3 sequences, about 6.6% seen once. The specimen comprised PBMCs, sampled about 49 days after the first yellow fever vaccination. These receptors came from a young man who received the YFV17D yellow fever vaccine.

The J gene is TRBJ1-2, the V gene TRBV4-2; D not certain. Germline CDR1 reads LGHNA; CDR2 reads YNFKEQ. Trimming took 1 base from V and 0 from J, leaving 9 bases between them. The CDR3 runs 15 residues. The CDR3 region is CASSQVTETNYGYTF. The CDR3 DNA is TGTGCCAGCAGCCAAGTCACAGAAACTAACTATGGCTACACCTTC.

This clonotype has more than one count but fewer than ten. The chain employs TRBV12-3 or TRBV12-4 and TRBJ2-7; D unclear. This CDR3 is 13 amino acids long. The germline V and J ends were trimmed by 5 bases and 7 bases, with 15 bases remaining between them. CDR3 sequence: CASSVLGPEEQYF. In DNA form, the CDR3 reads TGTGCCAGCAGTGTCCTTGGGCCGGAAGAGCAGTACTTC.

This clonotype has just a few counts. The chain joins TRBV5-1 to TRBJ1-2; 10 positions match TRBD1. V gave up 4 bases and J gave up 4 bases; unmatched junction bases: 4. This CDR3 is built from 14 residues. Germline V gives CDR1 SGHRS, CDR2 YFSETQ. The CDR3 here is CASSRGQGTYGYTF. The CDR3 nucleotides are TGCGCCAGCAGCCGGGGACAGGGGACCTATGGCTACACCTTC.

This clonotype came up a few times. V and J are TRBV5-6 and TRBJ1-6; the D is unclear. V was pared by 6 bases and J by 7 bases, with 11 bases between. CDR1 is SGHDT, CDR2 YYEEEE, per germline. There are 13 residues in the CDR3. The CDR3 DNA sequence: TGTGCCAGCACCCTTTCCCTCAATTCACCCCTCCACTTT. Its protein is CASTLSLNSPLHF.

The rearrangement joins TRBV6-5 to TRBJ1-2; TRBD1 is a possible D gene (6 bases). V lost 4 bases to trimming and J lost 2 bases, with 8 bases between them. The CDR3 totals 13 residues. The germline V gene has CDR1 MNHEY and CDR2 SVGAGI. CDR3 sequence (DNA): TGTGCCAGCAGTTCAGGGGAGAACTATGGCTACACCTTC. Translation: CASSSGENYGYTF.

This clonotype was counted between two and nine times. J is TRBJ1-1 and V is TRBV20-1, with a possible D match to TRBD1 (5 bases). The CDR3 covers 12 residues. Germline values: CDR1 DFQATT, CDR2 SNEGSKA (reference sequence). V lost 1 base and J lost 11, with 14 bases in between. CDR3 DNA: TGCAGTGCTAGAGCAGGGACGGTCGGGGCTTTCTTT. Its translation is CSARAGTVGAFF.

The rearrangement uses TRBV30 and TRBJ1-2; 7 bases are shared with TRBD1. J gave up 5 bases and V 0 bases, and 12 bases lay outside the gene matches. Germline-derived CDR1 and CDR2 are GTSNPN and SVGIG (reference sequence). The CDR3 sequence is 16 residues long. CDR3 sequence: CAWSVEGGTVYYGYTF. In nucleotides, the CDR3 is TGTGCCTGGAGTGTAGAAGGGGGCACGGTGTATTATGGCTACACCTTC.

V usage is TRBV2 and J usage is TRBJ2-3; TRBD1 matches at 7 bases. This CDR3 region has 14 residues. After removal of 4 bases from V and 1 base from J, the junction contained 2 bases not matched to a gene. Germline CDR1 SNHLY, CDR2 FYNNEI. CDR3 protein: CASSAQGGTDTQYF. CDR3 coding DNA: TGTGCCAGCAGTGCCCAGGGGGGCACAGATACGCAGTATTTT.

This clonotype was counted a few times. The DNA of the CDR3 is TGTGCCAGCAGCCGCCGACAGGGCGGCGAGACCCAGTACTTC. Its protein product is CASSRRQGGETQYF. The gene calls are TRBV28 and TRBJ2-5, with TRBD1 identical over 7 bases. CDR3 length: 14 residues. Looked up from germline, CDR1 is MDHEN and CDR2 is SYDVKM. V lost 6 bases and J lost 5; bases outside the gene matches: 9. The full variable domain, its missing parts supplied by reference TRBV28 and TRBJ2-5, is DVKVTQSSRYLVKRTGEKVFLECVQDMDHENMFWYRQDPGLGLRLIYFSYDVKMKEKGDIPEGYSVSREKKERFSLILESASTNQTSMYLCASSRRQGGETQYFGPGTRLLVL.

The rearrangement uses TRBV6-1 and TRBJ1-1; D is unresolved. V dropped 5 bases and J dropped 3 bases, with 22 bases sitting between them. This CDR3 region has 17 residues. CDR1 is MNHNS and CDR2 is SASEGT in the germline V gene. The CDR3 here is CASSRRFTLVKDTEAFF. The CDR3 DNA follows: TGTGCCAGCAGTCGACGTTTTACGTTGGTAAAAGACACTGAAGCTTTCTTT.